The clone carrying this T cell receptor beta chain appeared a few times. This sample is part of a study of T-cell reconstitution after alpha-beta-depleted transplantation in children. Unique molecular identifiers were incorporated into the prepared TCRbeta library. From the PCR reads, TCRdb called clonotypes with MiXCR, one entry per CDR3 protein. Here the sample spans a few hundred thousand distinct CDR3 sequences, approximately 10% being singletons. The CDR3 extends over 15 amino acids. V lost 2 bases to trimming and J lost 7 bases, with 15 bases between them. Germline CDR1 and CDR2: ENHRY and SYGVKD.

The sequences come from PBMCs from the stem cell graft donor, collected from the stem cell graft. The TCR was taken from a human donor who donated a stem cell graft to a child with acute myeloid leukemia. The chain is built from TRBV10-3 and TRBJ2-1; D is unresolved. CDR3 region: CAISEQKGYGNEQFF. The CDR3 nucleotides read TGTGCCATCAGTGAGCAGAAAGGCTACGGGAATGAGCAGTTCTTC.